This is a list of T cell receptor beta chains from one sample in a study of OX40 agonist ivuxolimab in advanced cancers. Repertoires were generated with immunoSEQ multiplex PCR, while TCRdb's copy carries only in-frame clones and drops some. The sample lists more than 30,000 clones; 70% to 90% were seen once. The sequenced sample was CD4+ or CD8+ T cells sorted from blood, obtained in a trial of the OX40 agonist ivuxolimab. The receptor set was obtained from an adult with an advanced solid tumor such as melanoma, head and neck, liver or kidney cancer. Each CDR3 is given without its conserved first and last residue. The order of the fields is J gene, D gene, V gene, CDR3 protein. The D gene is left open where the match is weak.

>TRBJ2-7|.|TRBV5-1
ASSLDTILYEQY
>TRBJ2-7|.|TRBV5-1
ASSLVGGPTYEQY
>TRBJ1-6|TRBD1|TRBV28
ASSFTGGRSPLH
>TRBJ1-6|.|TRBV19
ASSRGGERSSYNSPLH
>TRBJ2-1|.|TRBV6-5
ASRGRNEQF
>TRBJ1-4|.|TRBV4-3
ASSQDNRRNEKLF
>TRBJ1-1|TRBD1|TRBV7-9
ASSAPGGTEAF
>TRBJ2-2|.|TRBV9
ASSVASGELF
>TRBJ2-2|.|TRBV5-1
ASSFSHRENTGELF
>TRBJ1-1|.|TRBV7-6
ASSLTAPMGTATEAF
>TRBJ1-5|.|TRBV7-3
ASSQRWDQPQH
>TRBJ2-5|TRBD1|TRBV2
ASSVDRGGVGETQY
>TRBJ2-7|.|TRBV7-2
ASSSDTAAYEQY
>TRBJ2-5|.|TRBV2
ASSEAGHGETQY
>TRBJ1-6|.|TRBV30
AGGFREKGSPLH
>TRBJ2-5|.|TRBV9
ASSAGTLTHQETQY
>TRBJ1-1|.|TRBV7-9
ASSLAAGGAEEAF
>TRBJ2-5|.|TRBV5-4
ASTLGRGETQY
>TRBJ1-1|.|TRBV5-1
ASSSGYTYTEAF
>TRBJ1-4|.|TRBV19
ASIPRGESDREKLF
>TRBJ2-1|TRBD2|TRBV5-1
ASSLGSTSADEQF
>TRBJ1-1|.|TRBV4-2
ASSLAGFVGTEAF
>TRBJ2-2|.|TRBV6-5
ASSVTFSGELF
>TRBJ2-3|.|TRBV11-2
ASSQVGTRTDTQY
>TRBJ1-5|TRBD1|TRBV5-6
ASSTSGTGLGQPQH
>TRBJ1-1|.|TRBV19
ASSTGGHLRGNTEAF
>TRBJ1-2|.|TRBV4-2
ASSQGVGAGSYYGYT
>TRBJ2-7|.|TRBV9
ASSVAPDPKTGEQY
>TRBJ1-1|TRBD1|TRBV18
ASSPQGQGFYGNTEAF
>TRBJ1-4|.|TRBV27
ASSLMKAEKLF
>TRBJ2-1|.|TRBV4-2
ASSQERRDEQF
>TRBJ2-1|.|TRBV30
AWRGLAGDDEQF
>TRBJ1-1|.|TRBV5-1
ASSELRGTYTEAF
>TRBJ1-3|.|TRBV27
ASRNSGNTIY
>TRBJ2-5|TRBD2|TRBV7-2
ASSSLAGGPRETQY
>TRBJ2-7|.|TRBV27
ASSAVRGEKAYEQY
>TRBJ2-1|TRBD1|TRBV4-1
ASKRTGSYNEQF
>TRBJ1-4|TRBD1|TRBV5-1
ASSSGTGGYATNEKLF
>TRBJ1-3|.|TRBV2
ASRGTSSTGNTIY
>TRBJ1-6|TRBD1|TRBV9
ASLLYWEGARSNSPLH
>TRBJ2-7|TRBD1|TRBV5-4
ASSPGQGAYEQY
>TRBJ1-1|.|TRBV11-2
ASSIQGSMNTEAF
>TRBJ2-7|.|TRBV6-5
ASSYSGGRTSYEQY
>TRBJ1-4|.|TRBV7-2
ASSPRTEREGEKLF
>TRBJ1-2|TRBD1|TRBV11-2
ASTPGQGTWGYT
>TRBJ2-5|TRBD1|TRBV2
ASSVGQGSETQY